This TCR beta chain was recorded in a study of T cell responses to AZD1222 COVID-19 vaccine. Regarding this clone: Its antigen is not known.

Study-wide results and caveats: Reportedly, close to half of spike-specific TCRs are directed against unmutated variant regions. Once two AZD1222 doses were given, Spike-specific TCR breadth and depth went up. It was only after the peak T cell response that any repertoires were sampled.

Using immunoSEQ multiplex PCR, the repertoire was profiled, and TCRdb retains in-frame clones only, with some absent. The sample records 110,000 or so clones, 70% to 90% being singletons. V shed 0 bases and J shed 2 bases, with 10 bases lying between them. The CDR3 is 15 residues long. Germline CDR1 is LGHDT and CDR2 is YNNKEL (reference sequence). The receptor's source is an adult who received the AZD1222 COVID-19 vaccine. This specimen consisted of peripheral blood, obtained 28 days after the second AZD1222 dose. The chain couples TRBV3-1 (or the pseudogene TRBV3-2) to TRBJ1-2; no reliable D call. The DNA of the CDR3 is TGTGCCAGCAGCCAAGATACCCTCGCAAACTATGGCTACACCTTC. Amino acid sequence: CASSQDTLANYGYTF.